A single TCR beta chain is shown here with its context. These data belong to a study of cytomegalovirus exposure and HLA in healthy donors. The wider study: Of several hundred genotyped donors, roughly 80% grouped in the Caucasian-associated ancestry cluster.

Germline V gene data show CDR1 as SGHDT and CDR2 as YYEEEE. The germline V and J ends were trimmed by 4 bases and 0 bases, with 16 bases remaining between them. This CDR3 contains 16 residues. Amplification used 60 Vbeta primers and 13 Jbeta primers. Per the authors' pipeline: Some 11 million of the about 80 million unique TCR beta chains counted in a later analysis were shared. Sequenced by immunoSEQ multiplex PCR; TCRdb stores in-frame clones only, minus some. For V, J and clone size, that table is used; D and trimming come from the DNA. Among around 110,000 clones listed, 81% were seen once. This TCR was recovered from a woman in her twenties or thirties in good health and CMV-seronegative. The V and J genes are TRBV5-6 and TRBJ2-5; D is perhaps TRBD2 (6 bases). Sequencing was carried out using PBMCs. The DNA of the CDR3 is TGTGCCAGCAGCCGGAGGGAGTACCGATACCAAGAGACCCAGTACTTC. It translates to CASSRREYRYQETQYF.